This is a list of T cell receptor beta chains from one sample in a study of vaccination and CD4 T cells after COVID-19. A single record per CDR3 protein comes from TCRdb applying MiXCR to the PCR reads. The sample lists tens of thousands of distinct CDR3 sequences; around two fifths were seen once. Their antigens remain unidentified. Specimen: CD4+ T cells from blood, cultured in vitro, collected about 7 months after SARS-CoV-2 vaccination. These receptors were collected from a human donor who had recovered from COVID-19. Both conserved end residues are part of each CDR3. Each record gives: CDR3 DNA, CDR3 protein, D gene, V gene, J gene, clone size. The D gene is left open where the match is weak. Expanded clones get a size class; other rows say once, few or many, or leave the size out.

CDR3 DNA: TGTGCCACGTCACTAGCGTTACCGCCCTACGAGCAGTACTTC; CDR3 protein: CATSLALPPYEQYF; D gene: TRBD2; V gene: TRBV28; J gene: TRBJ2-7; clone size: -
CDR3 DNA: TGTGCCAGCAGTCGACTACTAGCGGGGGGCTCGTACCAAGAGACCCAGTACTTC; CDR3 protein: CASSRLLAGGSYQETQYF; D gene: TRBD2; V gene: TRBV27; J gene: TRBJ2-5; clone size: few
CDR3 DNA: TGCAGTGCAACGGACCGGACTAGCGGGAAGAGTTTGGGGACCCAGTACTTC; CDR3 protein: CSATDRTSGKSLGTQYF; D gene: TRBD2; V gene: TRBV20-1; J gene: TRBJ2-5; clone size: few
CDR3 DNA: TGTGCCAGCAGCCGCCGGACAGGGGACAATGAGCAGTTCTTC; CDR3 protein: CASSRRTGDNEQFF; D gene: TRBD1; V gene: TRBV7-2; J gene: TRBJ2-1; clone size: -
CDR3 DNA: TGTGCCAGCACTCCAGTGGTCCACCTCAATGAGCAGTTCTTC; CDR3 protein: CASTPVVHLNEQFF; D gene: -; V gene: TRBV6-1; J gene: TRBJ2-1; clone size: -
CDR3 DNA: TGTGCCAGCGAGGGGGCAGGGCAGCCCCAGCATTTT; CDR3 protein: CASEGAGQPQHF; D gene: TRBD1; V gene: TRBV2; J gene: TRBJ1-5; clone size: -
CDR3 DNA: TGCAGTACTAACCGGGGGTCAACAGATACGCAGTATTTT; CDR3 protein: CSTNRGSTDTQYF; D gene: -; V gene: TRBV20-1; J gene: TRBJ2-3; clone size: -
CDR3 DNA: TGTGCCAGCAGCTTTAGCAGCAATGAGCAGTTCTTC; CDR3 protein: CASSFSSNEQFF; D gene: -; V gene: TRBV7-2; J gene: TRBJ2-1; clone size: -
CDR3 DNA: TGTGCCAGCAATTTCTATGGCTACACCTTC; CDR3 protein: CASNFYGYTF; D gene: -; V gene: TRBV6-1; J gene: TRBJ1-2; clone size: few
CDR3 DNA: TGTGCCAGCAGTTTTCCGACAGGGAGGGAAGAGACCCAGTACTTC; CDR3 protein: CASSFPTGREETQYF; D gene: -; V gene: TRBV28; J gene: TRBJ2-5; clone size: -
CDR3 DNA: TGTGCCACCAGCAGGCTAACTAGGGAAGAGACCCAGTACTTC; CDR3 protein: CATSRLTREETQYF; D gene: -; V gene: TRBV15; J gene: TRBJ2-5; clone size: few
CDR3 DNA: TGTGCCAGCAGCTTAGACAGGTTTCGTTCACCCCTCCACTTT; CDR3 protein: CASSLDRFRSPLHF; D gene: -; V gene: TRBV11-1; J gene: TRBJ1-6; clone size: -
CDR3 DNA: -; CDR3 protein: CISVPEAWGQGMNNSPLHF; D gene: -; V gene: TRBV7-5; J gene: TRBJ1-6; clone size: -
CDR3 DNA: TGCGCCAGCAGCCCCGAACTAGCCACAGATACGCAGTATTTT; CDR3 protein: CASSPELATDTQYF; D gene: -; V gene: TRBV5-1; J gene: TRBJ2-3; clone size: -
CDR3 DNA: TGTGCCAGCAGCTTAACCCGGGAGAATGAGCAGTTCTTC; CDR3 protein: CASSLTRENEQFF; D gene: -; V gene: TRBV7-8; J gene: TRBJ2-1; clone size: -